The T cell receptor beta chain under discussion was sequenced for a study of blood T cell repertoires in COVID-19. Study-wide context: Acute and convalescent COVID-19 specimens originated in the United States, Italy and Spain.

As originally analysed: Amplification of reference gene primers provided the estimated nucleated cell counts. Produced via immunoSEQ multiplex PCR; TCRdb's table is partial and in-frame only. The DNA gave D and trimming, while V, J and clone size come from that table. The table records roughly 190,000 clones, roughly nine tenths of them present only once. Worth noting for this clone: The junction and the germline gene differ at one end; a read error may be behind it.

This TCR came from a woman aged 60-70 years with COVID-19, enrolled during active disease. The sequenced sample consisted of peripheral blood.

CDR3 sequence reads: CASSDSGGGTEAFF. The DNA for the CDR3 is TGTGCCAGCAGTGACTCAGGGGGCGGCACTGAAGCTTTCTTT. V usage is TRBV6-5 and J usage is TRBJ1-1; 8 nucleotides align to TRBD1. Germline-derived CDR1 and CDR2 are MNHEY and SVGAGI. The CDR3 extends over 14 amino acids.